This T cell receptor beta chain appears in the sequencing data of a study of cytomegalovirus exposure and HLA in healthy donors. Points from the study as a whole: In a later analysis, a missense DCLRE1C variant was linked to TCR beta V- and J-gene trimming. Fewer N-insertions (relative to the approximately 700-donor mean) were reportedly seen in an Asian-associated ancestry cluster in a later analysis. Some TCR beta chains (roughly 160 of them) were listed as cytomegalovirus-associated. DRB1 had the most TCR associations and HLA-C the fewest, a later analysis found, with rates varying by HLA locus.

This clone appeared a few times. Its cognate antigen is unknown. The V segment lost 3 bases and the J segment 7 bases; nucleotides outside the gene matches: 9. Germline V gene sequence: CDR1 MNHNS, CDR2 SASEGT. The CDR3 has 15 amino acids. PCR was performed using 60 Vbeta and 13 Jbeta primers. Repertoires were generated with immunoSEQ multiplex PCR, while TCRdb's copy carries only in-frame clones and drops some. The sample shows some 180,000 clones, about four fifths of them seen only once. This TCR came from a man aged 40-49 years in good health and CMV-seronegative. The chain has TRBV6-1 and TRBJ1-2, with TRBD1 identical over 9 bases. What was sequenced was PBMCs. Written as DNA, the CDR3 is TGTGCCAGCAGTGAGGCGGACAGGGGACTTTCTGGCTACACCTTC. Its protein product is CASSEADRGLSGYTF.